This T cell receptor beta chain was recorded in a study of long-term antiretroviral therapy in people with HIV. CDR3 length: 15 amino acids. The V and J ends lost 2 bases and 2 bases respectively, with 10 bases between them. Germline V CDR1 and CDR2: SGHDN, FVKESK. The libraries were made with immunoSEQ v3.0 at survey level. TCRdb's copy holds only in-frame clones and misses some; the assay was immunoSEQ multiplex PCR. This sample carries 15,000 to 20,000 clones, 79% of them seen once, and the ten largest clones take 6.5% to 10%. This clone showed up just a few times. The source of this sequence is a man under 40 with HIV. The material was unsorted PBMCs, obtained at the start of antiretroviral therapy. This sequence joins TRBV14 and TRBJ2-1; possibly TRBD2 for D (6 bases). CDR3 sequence reads: CASSQTGLTYNEQFF. The DNA of the CDR3 is TGTGCCAGCAGCCAAACGGGACTGACCTACAATGAGCAGTTCTTC.